The 32 T cell receptor beta chains listed next were all sequenced from one sample in a study of cytomegalovirus exposure and HLA in healthy donors. The PCR employed 60 Vbeta primers together with 13 Jbeta primers. Assay: immunoSEQ multiplex PCR; the TCRdb copy retains only in-frame clones and omits some. The sample holds about 130,000 clones, roughly 80% seen once. The specimen sequenced was PBMCs. Source of these receptors: a man aged 30 to 45 in good health and CMV-seropositive.

The chain is built from TRBV5-5 and TRBJ2-3; 8 bases align to TRBD1. CDR1 and CDR2 from the germline V gene are SGHKS and YYEKEE (reference sequence). Germline trimming cut 2 bases from V and 2 bases from J; bases unmatched to any gene: 4. The CDR3 runs to 15 residues. CDR3 residues: CASSFDRGNTDTQYF. The CDR3 DNA reads as TGTGCCAGCAGCTTCGACAGGGGCAACACAGATACGCAGTATTTT.

The chain recombines TRBV7-2 with TRBJ1-1; D unresolved. V gave up 3 bases and J gave up 0 bases, with 8 bases separating them. The CDR3 covers 14 residues. The germline V gene encodes CDR1 SGHTA and CDR2 FQGNSA. CDR3 nucleotides: TGTGCCAGCAGCTTGAACAGAATGAACACTGAAGCTTTCTTT. It encodes CASSLNRMNTEAFF.

The chain uses TRBV5-1 and TRBJ1-2; no clear D. CDR1 and CDR2 from the germline V gene are SGHRS and YFSETQ. V was clipped by 3 bases and J by 6 bases, with 9 bases between them. The CDR3 contains 12 residues. The CDR3 coding sequence is TGCGCCAGCAGCTCCGGGGTGAATGGCTACACCTTC. This encodes CASSSGVNGYTF.

The chain employs TRBV27 and TRBJ1-2, with 7 bases matching TRBD1. Germline values: CDR1 MNHEY, CDR2 SMNVEV (reference sequence). Trimming cost V 5 bases and J 4 bases; bases outside gene matches: 4. The CDR3 contains 13 residues. This CDR3 reads CASSMDRIYGYTF. In nucleotides, the CDR3 is TGTGCCAGCAGTATGGACAGGATCTATGGCTACACCTTC.

The chain has TRBV7-2 and TRBJ1-3; no reliable D call. The V end was cut by 1 base, the J end by 0 bases, with 10 bases between. Looked up from germline, CDR1 is SGHTA and CDR2 is FQGNSA. This CDR3 is built from 16 residues. The CDR3 coding sequence is TGTGCCAGCAGCTTAGGGAGTCCTAGCTCTGGAAACACCATATATTTT. It yields the protein CASSLGSPSSGNTIYF.

The chain combines TRBV14 with TRBJ2-3; D perhaps matches TRBD1 (5 bases). From germline, CDR1 is SGHDN and CDR2 FVKESK. The V end was cut by 4 bases, the J end by 0 bases, with 8 bases between. The CDR3 spans 14 residues. The CDR3 is CASSPTASTDTQYF. For the CDR3, the DNA is TGTGCCAGCAGCCCGACAGCTAGCACAGATACGCAGTATTTT.

The J gene is TRBJ2-3, the V gene TRBV5-1; 7 nucleotides match TRBD1. The CDR3 consists of 14 residues. The trim removed 4 bases at V and 1 base at J, leaving 3 bases unmatched. The germline CDR1 and CDR2 sequences are SGHRS and YFSETQ. The CDR3 DNA follows: TGCGCCAGCAGCACCGGACAGGGCACAGATACGCAGTATTTT. It specifies CASSTGQGTDTQYF.

This rearrangement joins TRBV5-8 to TRBJ2-5; 8 bases map to TRBD1. V gave up 4 bases and J gave up 0 bases; unmatched junction bases: 14. This CDR3 has 18 residues. The germline CDR1 and CDR2 sequences are SGHTS and YDEGEE. The CDR3 DNA follows: TGTGCCAGCAGCGCGGGTTTACCGACAGGGGTGAACCAAGAGACCCAGTACTTC. Protein: CASSAGLPTGVNQETQYF.

The rearrangement links TRBV5-6 to TRBJ1-1; no clear D gene. Germline lookup yields CDR1 SGHDT and CDR2 YYEEEE. V shed 2 bases and J shed 1 base, with 9 bases lying between them. The CDR3 length is 14 residues. This chain's CDR3 is CASSFRVGNTEAFF. The CDR3 DNA reads as TGTGCCAGCAGCTTCCGGGTGGGGAACACTGAAGCTTTCTTT.

CDR3 bases: TGCGCCAGCAGCTTGTTCCCAGGGAACACTGAAGCTTTCTTT. Amino acid sequence: CASSLFPGNTEAFF. V usage is TRBV5-1 and J usage is TRBJ1-1; the D is unclear. The CDR3 consists of 14 residues. V shed 1 base and J shed 1 base, with 8 bases lying between them. Germline V gene sequence: CDR1 SGHRS, CDR2 YFSETQ.

The chain combines TRBV5-1 with TRBJ1-2; 7 bases line up with TRBD1. Germline V gene lookup returns CDR1 SGHRS and CDR2 YFSETQ. This CDR3 region has 15 residues. The junction had 3 bases not matched to a gene; V was cut back by 1 base and J by 0 bases. For the CDR3, the DNA is TGCGCCAGCAGCTTGCAGGGGGGAGCTAACTATGGCTACACCTTC. It encodes CASSLQGGANYGYTF. Together with reference TRBV5-1 and TRBJ1-2, the CDR3 gives the full variable domain: KAGVTQTPRYLIKTRGQQVTLSCSPISGHRSVSWYQQTPGQGLQFLFEYFSETQRNKGNFPGRFSGRQFSNSRSEMNVSTLELGDSALYLCASSLQGGANYGYTFGSGTRLTVV.

The V and J genes are TRBV5-1 and TRBJ1-5; D is ambiguous. Trimming pared 2 bases from V and 4 bases from J, leaving 7 bases between. The germline CDR1 and CDR2 sequences are SGHRS and YFSETQ. CDR3 length: 13 amino acids. The CDR3 reads CASSFEGNQPQHF. In DNA, the CDR3 is TGCGCCAGCAGCTTTGAGGGAAATCAGCCCCAGCATTTT.

This chain links TRBV7-9 with TRBJ1-1; 10 bases align to TRBD1. The V segment lost 3 bases and the J segment 7 bases; nucleotides outside the gene matches: 8. The CDR3 extends over 15 amino acids. The V gene's germline CDR1 is SEHNR and CDR2 FQNEAQ (reference sequence). The CDR3 reads CASSFTGTGANEAFF. Here the CDR3 DNA reads TGTGCCAGCAGCTTTACGGGGACAGGGGCCAATGAAGCTTTCTTT.

The CDR3 bases are TGCGCCAGCAGCTTCACAGGGGTTTACACTGAAGCTTTCTTT. Its translation: CASSFTGVYTEAFF. This chain uses TRBV5-1 with TRBJ1-1; TRBD1 aligns across 7 bases. The V gene end was trimmed by 2 bases and the J gene end by 3 bases; junction bases not matched to a gene: 4. Per germline, CDR1 SGHRS and CDR2 YFSETQ. The CDR3 length is 14 residues.

V and J are TRBV15 and TRBJ2-3; D is perhaps TRBD2 (6 bases). CDR1 and CDR2 from the germline V gene are LNHNV and YYDKDF (reference sequence). There are 15 residues in the CDR3. The V gene lost 1 base and the J gene lost 1 base, with 9 bases spanning the gap. The CDR3 reads CATSRAAGRTDTQYF. CDR3 in DNA: TGTGCCACCAGCAGAGCAGCGGGCCGCACAGATACGCAGTATTTT.

As DNA, the CDR3 is TGTGCCAGCAGTTTCTCAGGGGCAGTCGATGAAAAACTGTTTTTT. Amino acids: CASSFSGAVDEKLFF. The V call is TRBV28, the J call TRBJ1-4; possible D gene TRBD1, 6 bases. This CDR3 contains 15 residues. CDR1 is MDHEN, CDR2 SYDVKM, per germline. Deletions cut 3 bases from V and 6 bases from J, with 14 bases between.

V is TRBV9 and J is TRBJ2-5, with a possible D match to TRBD2 (6 bases). Germline loops: CDR1 SGDLS, CDR2 YYNGEE. The CDR3 spans 16 residues. V was cut by 3 bases and J by 5 bases, with 20 bases left in between. As DNA, the CDR3 is TGTGCCAGCAGCGCCTTCGCCATAGCGGCCCGGGAGACCCAGTACTTC. Its translation is CASSAFAIAARETQYF.

The chain links TRBV6-1 to TRBJ1-5; D unresolved. V was clipped by 6 bases and J by 1 base, with 10 bases between them. Per the germline V gene, CDR1 is MNHNS and CDR2 is SASEGT. The CDR3 has 14 residues. Written as DNA, the CDR3 is TGTGCCAGCAGCGCGACGGGGAGCAATCAGCCCCAGCATTTT. Translation: CASSATGSNQPQHF.

The rearrangement links TRBV7-3 to TRBJ2-4, with 7 bases aligning to TRBD1. Germline V gene lookup returns CDR1 SGHTA and CDR2 FQGTGA. V lost 3 bases to trimming and J lost 6 bases; unmatched junction nucleotides: 2. CDR3 size: 13 residues. CDR3 DNA sequence: TGTGCCAGCAGCTTGACAGGGACAAACATTCAGTACTTC. This sequence encodes CASSLTGTNIQYF.

There are a few counts of this clone. The rearrangement joins TRBV10-1 to TRBJ2-7; D is possibly TRBD1 (5 bases). Trimming shortened V by 3 bases and J by 2 bases, and 11 bases separated the two germline ends. CDR3 length: 14 residues. Per the germline V gene, CDR1 is WNHNN and CDR2 is SYGVQD (reference sequence). The CDR3 coding sequence is TGCGCCAGCAGTGATCTGAAAGGGGCCTACGAGCAGTACTTC. This encodes CASSDLKGAYEQYF.

This rearrangement joins TRBV4-1 to TRBJ2-3, with a possible D match to TRBD2 (6 bases). The V gene's germline CDR1 is MGHRA and CDR2 YSYEKL. The length of the CDR3 is 16 residues. V was cut by 4 bases and J by 5 bases, with 19 bases left in between. In DNA, the CDR3 is TGCGCCAGCAGCCTGCGGGACGGAATAGGGGAAGATACGCAGTATTTT. It translates to CASSLRDGIGEDTQYF.

The chain links TRBV6-6 to TRBJ2-5; D might be TRBD2 (5 bases). CDR1 is MNHNY and CDR2 is SVGAGI in the germline V gene (reference sequence). Trimming shortened V by 6 bases and J by 5 bases, and 16 bases separated the two germline ends. This CDR3 region has 14 residues. The DNA of the CDR3 is TGTGCCAGCAGCGATGTACTAGTCCGCGAGACCCAGTACTTC. Its protein product is CASSDVLVRETQYF.

The J gene is TRBJ1-1, the V gene TRBV9, with TRBD1 identical over 11 bases. The CDR3 is 14 residues long. V lost 5 bases and J lost 6; bases outside the gene matches: 6. The germline V gene has CDR1 SGDLS and CDR2 YYNGEE. The CDR3 nucleotides are TGTGCCAGCAGAAACGGGACAGGGGGATCTGAAGCTTTCTTT. Its protein is CASRNGTGGSEAFF.

The chain couples TRBV6-5 to TRBJ1-2; 8 nucleotides match TRBD1. CDR3 length: 15 amino acids. CDR1 and CDR2 (germline): MNHEY, SVGAGI. Trimming at V came to 4 bases and at J to 4 bases, leaving 8 bases not matched to a gene. The CDR3 sequence: CASSLQGAPGYGYTF. Here the CDR3 DNA reads TGTGCCAGCAGTTTGCAGGGGGCGCCGGGCTATGGCTACACCTTC.

J is TRBJ2-3 and V is TRBV7-3; D gene uncertain. This CDR3 comprises 14 residues. The germline gives CDR1 SGHTA, CDR2 FQGTGA. With 2 bases removed from V and 3 bases from J, the gap between germline ends came to 9 bases. The CDR3 coding sequence is TGTGCCAGCAGCTTAGAACATTGGACAGATACGCAGTATTTT. It codes for CASSLEHWTDTQYF.

This clone was recorded once. The genes are TRBV19 and TRBJ1-2; the D is unclear. The V gene's germline CDR1 is LNHDA and CDR2 SQIVND (reference sequence). V lost 2 bases, J lost 1 base, and 23 bases lay in between. The CDR3 is made up of 19 amino acids. The CDR3 reads CASSISVFSQRDNNYGYTF. The CDR3 DNA reads as TGTGCCAGTAGTATAAGTGTGTTCTCACAGAGGGATAATAACTATGGCTACACCTTC.

The chain recombines TRBV7-6 with TRBJ2-7; the D gene is possibly TRBD2 (6 bases). This CDR3 comprises 14 residues. With 1 base removed from V and 5 bases from J, the gap between germline ends came to 12 bases. Looked up from germline, CDR1 is SGHVS and CDR2 is FNYEAQ. CDR3 DNA sequence: TGTGCCAGCAGCTTAGGGCGGGAACGGGACGAGCAGTACTTC. It translates to CASSLGRERDEQYF.

This chain connects TRBV4-2 to TRBJ2-1, with 9 bases lining up with TRBD2. The J segment lost 7 bases and the V segment lost 0 bases, leaving 10 bases of the junction unmatched. This CDR3 has 17 residues. Germline V gene lookup returns CDR1 LGHNA and CDR2 YNFKEQ. This CDR3 is CASSQDPRAGGGNEQFF. DNA for the CDR3: TGTGCCAGCAGCCAAGATCCAAGAGCGGGGGGCGGGAATGAGCAGTTCTTC.

The CDR3 spells CASSMGRINEKLFF. The CDR3 nucleotides read TGTGCCAGTAGTATGGGGCGGATTAATGAAAAACTGTTTTTT. The chain joins TRBV19 to TRBJ1-4; tentatively, D is TRBD1 (5 bases). CDR3 length: 14 amino acids. Looked up from germline, CDR1 is LNHDA and CDR2 is SQIVND (reference sequence). Trimming shortened V by 3 bases and J by 4 bases, and 9 bases separated the two germline ends.

The V call is TRBV7-9, the J call TRBJ1-2; D call uncertain. Germline lookup yields CDR1 SEHNR and CDR2 FQNEAQ (reference sequence). V lost 2 bases and J lost 5, with 18 bases in between. This CDR3 is 16 amino acids long. For the CDR3, the DNA is TGTGCCAGCAGCTTAAACGATCTAGGGTCGGGGTATGGCTACACCTTC. This gives the protein CASSLNDLGSGYGYTF.

This chain uses TRBV4-1 with TRBJ1-5; perhaps TRBD1 as D (5 bases). With 0 bases removed from V and 7 bases from J, the gap between germline ends came to 22 bases. The germline V gene has CDR1 MGHRA and CDR2 YSYEKL. The length of the CDR3 is 18 residues. Here the CDR3 reads CASSQEGPGNIAGQPQHF. Written as DNA, the CDR3 is TGCGCCAGCAGCCAAGAGGGACCGGGGAATATAGCGGGGCAGCCCCAGCATTTT.

The chain has TRBV29-1 and TRBJ2-7; 9 bases map to TRBD2. Trimming removed 5 bases from V and 6 bases from J; junction bases left unmatched: 17. The length of the CDR3 is 16 residues. Germline V gives CDR1 SQVTM, CDR2 ANQGSEA. This CDR3 is CSVFLSGGSLVSEQYF. The CDR3 DNA reads TGCAGCGTTTTTTTAAGCGGGGGGTCCCTTGTTTCCGAGCAGTACTTC.